This T cell receptor beta chain originates from a study of beta chain features in type 1 diabetes (dated by TCRdb to 2016 to 2019). Concerning the study at large: Mean age, gender distribution, total cell number and subset yield did not differ between patients and healthy donors. Across all samples, 107,917,701 sorted cells were examined, and cell number per subset correlated strongly with RNA yield. In the study, TCRB repertoires of sorted circulating CD4+ T cell subsets from recently diagnosed type 1 diabetes patients were compared with those of matched healthy donors. Regulatory and stem cell-like memory subsets were isolated from only 8 patients and roughly eight healthy donors, whereas naive and central memory subsets came from all 30 or so donors.

A single peripheral blood draw of 95 to 150 mL on average was collected from each donor into heparinised tubes. A BD FACSAria II was used to sort naive, central memory, regulatory and stem cell-like memory CD4+ T cells with a panel that included CD45RO, CCR7, CD25, CD127, CD95 and CD27. Every sorted population had a purity above 95%. PBMCs were separated immediately by Lymphoprep density gradient centrifugation and were stained directly, without being cultured. So that batch effects would be minimized, each experiment stained and sorted samples in pairs, pairing one healthy donor with one patient. This clone occurred a few times. Its antigen remains undetermined. No base qualities exist here, and no much larger clone lies one base off it. Including the terminal cysteine and phenylalanine, the CDR3 comprises 13 residues. Only CDR3 DNA is held: 39 bases, read in frame from base 1. What the research found in general, with its limitations: Because the HLA sub-analyses included only small numbers of individuals, any influence of HLA type on TCRB rearrangement was left unresolved. Because cDNA was sequenced instead of genomic DNA, activated cells with high expression could be over-represented, although the groups did not differ in activation or CD3 levels. PCR might favor shorter templates, but patient and control samples were amplified and corrected together, so any skew would affect both groups equally. The naive, central memory and regulatory TCRB repertoires appeared to resemble one another more closely among patients than among healthy donors. In all four CD4+ subsets, TCRB CDR3 length was moderately but significantly shorter in type 1 diabetes patients. Patients with type 1 diabetes made fewer insertions and deleted more nucleotides at VDJ recombination sites, implying thymic rearrangement abnormalities.

The entire amount of isolated RNA was reverse transcribed using the High Capacity cDNA Reverse Transcription Kit, so the sequenced TCRB transcripts were expressed ones. Naive, central memory and regulatory T cell samples underwent deep immunoSEQ sequencing, averaging about 3.57 million total reads per sample. After sorted cells were lysed in RLT buffer, RNA was extracted with DNase-treated RNeasy Micro or Mini kits, with the choice depending on cell number. Each cell subset was processed on its own to prevent cross-contamination, while patient and healthy donor samples were processed together. Using the immunoSEQ multiplex PCR, TCRB sequences were amplified from cDNA into 87-bp fragments spanning the CDR3 region. The amplicons were sequenced using the Illumina HiSeq platform. Processing in the source paper ran as follows. Synthetic template baselines were used to correct PCR bias computationally, reads within Hamming distance 2 were collapsed, and singletons that could not be merged were discarded. Reads were aligned against IMGT to assign V, D and J genes, CDR3 length and insertions or deletions at six rearrangement sites. Within each subset, clonotype counts were normalized to sorted cell number, after which true diversity and Gini coefficients were computed with the tcR R package. The overlap coefficient, calculated on TCRB nucleotide sequences, was used to quantify repertoire sharing. Out-of-frame TCRB sequences from naive cells were analyzed to stand in for the pre-selection repertoire. TCRdb provides this immuneACCESS table in a form limited to in-frame rearrangements. Some clones are lacking; in checked studies, under half of them reflect an unresolved V gene, and why the rest are absent is not known. V, J and clone size reflect that table, while D and trimming were determined from the DNA. The sample table lists 350,000 to 450,000 clones, 10% to 15% of them with a count of one. 0.0095% to 0.012% of the sample is in the top ten clones.

This receptor chain uses TRBV21-1 and TRBJ2-7; TRBD1 reflects the table's D call only, with no check against the DNA. TRBV21-1 is shown as a pseudogene. The sequencing input was naive CD4+ T cells from blood. This specimen's cell subset or site label, per the study, means: true naive CD4+ T cells. The clonotype originates from a woman aged 18 to 35 with type 1 diabetes. The DNA reads TGTGCCAGCAGCAAAGGGACAGGGTACGAGCAGTACTTC. Translation gives CASSKGTGYEQYF.